These 31 T cell receptor beta chains were all obtained from the same sample, sequenced in a study of T cell changes during pregnancy in multiple sclerosis (dated by TCRdb to the late 2010s). The library came from the immunoSEQ multiplex PCR assay. In TCRdb, the immuneACCESS table is reduced to in-frame sequences with V and J assigned. These tables do not hold every clone; where another copy was compared, an unresolved V gene accounts for under half, and the others remain unexplained. The sample table contains 100,000 or so clones; only one count was recorded for 85% to 95% of them. Under 1.5% of the sample is taken by the ten largest. The sample was peripheral blood, taken in the second trimester of pregnancy. The receptors here all came from a female donor with multiple sclerosis, enrolled in a pregnancy study.

The chain employs TRBV11-2 and TRBJ1-6, with TRBD1 matching over 7 bases. Germline values: CDR1 SGHAT, CDR2 FQNNGV. The CDR3 sequence is 15 residues long. The ends lost 5 bases at V and 7 bases at J; junction bases unmatched: 8. The CDR3 DNA is TGTGCCAGCAGCCCCACAGGGGTATGGAATTCACCCCTCCACTTT. Translated, it gives CASSPTGVWNSPLHF.

J is TRBJ2-1 and V is TRBV30; the match to TRBD2 covers 10 bases. CDR3 length equals 12 residues. The germline CDR1 and CDR2 sequences are GTSNPN and SVGIG (reference sequence). The CDR3 loop is CVVSGGAHEQFF. As DNA, the CDR3 is TGTGTCGTGAGCGGGGGGGCTCATGAGCAGTTCTTC.

This clone showed up just once. The genes are TRBV19 and TRBJ1-5; D remains unclear. The CDR3 is 12 amino acids. Germline V lookup: CDR1 LNHDA, CDR2 SQIVND (reference sequence). The V end lost 4 bases, the J end lost 6 bases, and 7 bases lay between the germline ends. The CDR3 is CASSTGFQPQHF. DNA of the CDR3: TGTGCCAGTAGTACAGGTTTTCAGCCCCAGCATTTT.

This clone occurred once. V is TRBV15 and J is TRBJ2-7, with no clear D. The CDR3 totals 15 residues. Germline V gives CDR1 LNHNV, CDR2 YYDKDF (reference sequence). V was clipped by 0 bases and J by 3 bases, with 12 bases between them. The CDR3 region is CATSRDPASIYEQYF. The CDR3 coding sequence is TGTGCCACCAGCAGAGATCCCGCCAGTATCTACGAGCAGTACTTC. Based on the CDR3 plus reference TRBV15 and TRBJ2-7, the full variable domain is DAMVIQNPRYQVTQFGKPVTLSCSQTLNHNVMYWYQQKSSQAPKLLFHYYDKDFNNEADTPDNFQSRRPNTSFCFLDIRSPGLGDTAMYLCATSRDPASIYEQYFGPGTRLTVT.

In its sample, this clone was seen a few times. The chain links TRBV30 to TRBJ1-1, with 8 bases aligning to TRBD1. The CDR3 runs 14 residues. Germline-derived CDR1 and CDR2 are GTSNPN and SVGIG (reference sequence). V trimming: 2 bases; J trimming: 3 bases; junction bases outside the gene matches: 5. The CDR3 DNA sequence: TGTGCCTGGAGTTGGCAGGGGGCGGACACTGAAGCTTTCTTT. Its protein product is CAWSWQGADTEAFF.

The table lists this clone with a count of one. This chain uses TRBV2 with TRBJ2-2; 8 positions agree with TRBD2. The V and J ends lost 6 bases and 0 bases, in that order; junction bases with no gene match: 3. This CDR3 is built from 15 residues. Germline V lookup: CDR1 SNHLY, CDR2 FYNNEI. The CDR3 DNA reads TGTGCCAGCAGCCCGGGACTAGCGAACACCGGGGAGCTGTTTTTT. It yields the protein CASSPGLANTGELFF.

The chain employs TRBV27 and TRBJ1-5; tentative D call: TRBD1 (6 bases). The CDR3 covers 14 residues. V was clipped by 5 bases and J by 3 bases, with 11 bases between them. In germline, CDR1 is MNHEY, CDR2 SMNVEV (reference sequence). CDR3 DNA sequence: TGTGCCAGCAGTCCGACAGGATTCAATCAGCCCCAGCATTTT. It specifies CASSPTGFNQPQHF.

The V and J genes are TRBV6-5 and TRBJ1-1, with TRBD1 matching 8 bases. V lost 2 bases, J lost 10 bases, and 9 bases stayed unmatched. The CDR3 covers 14 residues. Germline V gives CDR1 MNHEY, CDR2 SVGAGI. CDR3 amino acids: CASSYQYRGTSAFF. The CDR3 DNA follows: TGTGCCAGCAGTTACCAGTACAGGGGGACGTCAGCTTTCTTT.

The rearrangement joins TRBV28 to TRBJ2-3; D possibly corresponds to TRBD1 (5 bases). V lost 6 bases, J lost 4 bases, and 5 bases lay in between. CDR3 length equals 11 residues. The V gene's germline CDR1 is MDHEN and CDR2 SYDVKM. The CDR3 loop is CASRGADTQYF. CDR3 nucleotides: TGTGCCAGCAGAGGGGCAGATACGCAGTATTTT.

V and J are TRBV2 and TRBJ2-3; 7 bases are a match to TRBD2. The germline gives CDR1 SNHLY, CDR2 FYNNEI. CDR3 length: 15 residues. Germline trimming cut 4 bases from V and 2 bases from J; bases unmatched to any gene: 6. In DNA form, the CDR3 reads TGTGCCAGCAGTGTTCGACTAGCCACCACAGATACGCAGTATTTT. It translates to CASSVRLATTDTQYF.

The J gene is TRBJ2-7, the V gene TRBV19; 7 bases are a match to TRBD2. This CDR3 has 13 residues. Germline CDR1 LNHDA, CDR2 SQIVND (reference sequence). V trimming: 3 bases; J trimming: 3 bases; junction bases outside the gene matches: 2. CDR3 amino acids: CASSMGGVYEQYF. The CDR3 nucleotides are TGTGCCAGTAGTATGGGGGGGGTCTACGAGCAGTACTTC.

The rearrangement uses TRBV9 and TRBJ2-5, with D possibly TRBD1 on 6 matching bases. The length of the CDR3 is 13 residues. Germline CDR1 and CDR2: SGDLS and YYNGEE. V shed 4 bases and J shed 2 bases, with 9 bases lying between them. CDR3 sequence reads: CASSYGQQETQYF. CDR3 nucleotides: TGTGCCAGCAGCTACGGACAGCAAGAGACCCAGTACTTC.

The gene calls are TRBV18 and TRBJ2-3; 7 bases are shared with TRBD2. CDR1 KGHSH and CDR2 LQKENI come from the germline V gene. The CDR3 runs 14 residues. V dropped 3 bases and J dropped 3; count of bases not matched to a gene: 3. CDR3 nucleotide sequence: TGTGCCAGCTCACCGGGGCGGGAGACAGATACGCAGTATTTT. It yields the protein CASSPGRETDTQYF.

Only one count was recorded for this clone. CDR3 DNA: TGCAGCGTTGGACTAGCGGGATCCACAGATACGCAGTATTTT. It specifies CSVGLAGSTDTQYF. The chain combines TRBV29-1 with TRBJ2-3; 11 bases map to TRBD2. Trimming took 4 bases from V and 2 from J; bases not matched to a gene: 2. Germline V gives CDR1 SQVTM, CDR2 ANQGSEA. This CDR3 is built from 14 residues.

The chain employs TRBV6-5 and TRBJ1-1; D unresolved. The germline V gene encodes CDR1 MNHEY and CDR2 SVGAGI. The CDR3 is made up of 13 amino acids. V was shortened by 6 bases and J by 5 bases, with 13 bases between the two germline ends. DNA of the CDR3: TGTGCCAGCAGACCCGGGGTAAGGACTGAAGCTTTCTTT. It encodes CASRPGVRTEAFF.

V and J are TRBV5-6 and TRBJ2-1; 7 nucleotides match TRBD2. With 2 bases clipped from V and 1 base from J, the junction kept 3 bases outside the gene matches. The germline V gene encodes CDR1 SGHDT and CDR2 YYEEEE. This CDR3 spans 15 amino acids. The CDR3 nucleotides are TGTGCCAGCAGCTTACTAGCGAGTTCCTACAATGAGCAGTTCTTC. Protein sequence: CASSLLASSYNEQFF. Complete variable domain (other parts from reference TRBV5-6 and TRBJ2-1): DAGVTQSPTHLIKTRGQQVTLRCSPKSGHDTVSWYQQALGQGPQFIFQYYEEEERQRGNFPDRFSGHQFPNYSSELNVNALLLGDSALYLCASSLLASSYNEQFFGPGTRLTVL.

The chain is built from TRBV10-3 and TRBJ2-7; the match to TRBD1 covers 10 bases. Germline V gives CDR1 ENHRY, CDR2 SYGVKD. The J segment lost 6 bases and the V segment lost 7 bases, leaving 6 bases of the junction unmatched. This CDR3 is built from 13 residues. The CDR3 reads CAITSGQGGEQYF. CDR3 bases: TGTGCCATCACCAGCGGACAGGGGGGCGAGCAGTACTTC.

The chain's CDR3 is CASGRGTSGSQGDTQYF. The CDR3 DNA follows: TGTGCCAGCGGCAGAGGAACTAGCGGGAGTCAAGGAGATACGCAGTATTTT. V usage is TRBV4-2 and J usage is TRBJ2-3, with TRBD2 matching over 11 bases. Per the germline V gene, CDR1 is LGHNA and CDR2 is YNFKEQ. The V gene end was trimmed by 8 bases and the J gene end by 5 bases; junction bases not matched to a gene: 15. This CDR3 is built from 17 residues.

This sequence joins TRBV19 and TRBJ1-6, with TRBD1 matching 8 bases. CDR3 length: 16 amino acids. Trimming removed 4 bases from V and 6 bases from J; junction bases left unmatched: 8. Germline V lookup: CDR1 LNHDA, CDR2 SQIVND (reference sequence). The CDR3 DNA reads as TGTGCCAGTAGTACCAAGACAGGGGTAGGTAATTCACCCCTCCACTTT. Translating it yields CASSTKTGVGNSPLHF.

The rearrangement links TRBV19 to TRBJ2-1, with D possibly being TRBD2 (5 bases). Trimming cost V 5 bases and J 0 bases, with 17 bases left between them. Germline V gene data show CDR1 as LNHDA and CDR2 as SQIVND (reference sequence). This CDR3 region has 17 residues. CDR3 DNA sequence: TGTGCCAGTAGTCTTGCCGGACTGGGCAGCTCCTACAATGAGCAGTTCTTC. Amino acid sequence: CASSLAGLGSSYNEQFF.

The rearrangement joins TRBV6-1 to TRBJ1-2, with 9 bases identical to TRBD1. The CDR3 loop spans 13 amino acids. Per the germline V gene, CDR1 is MNHNS and CDR2 is SASEGT. The J segment lost 4 bases and the V segment lost 6 bases, leaving 3 bases of the junction unmatched. CDR3 nucleotide sequence: TGTGCCAGCAGCGGGACAGGGCGCTATGGCTACACCTTC. The encoded protein is CASSGTGRYGYTF.

This chain uses TRBV5-6 with TRBJ2-7; 7 bases agree with TRBD2. CDR3 size: 17 residues. CDR1 and CDR2 (germline): SGHDT, YYEEEE. The V gene end was trimmed by 4 bases and the J gene end by 2 bases; junction bases not matched to a gene: 15. In DNA form, the CDR3 reads TGTGCCAGCAGCGTCGGGACTATGCTTTCAGGCCCCTACGAGCAGTACTTC. Translation: CASSVGTMLSGPYEQYF. The full variable domain, with the rest looked up from reference TRBV5-6 and TRBJ2-7, is DAGVTQSPTHLIKTRGQQVTLRCSPKSGHDTVSWYQQALGQGPQFIFQYYEEEERQRGNFPDRFSGHQFPNYSSELNVNALLLGDSALYLCASSVGTMLSGPYEQYFGPGTRLTVT.

The chain recombines TRBV27 with TRBJ2-1, with a weak D call TRBD1 (6 bases). V was clipped by 6 bases and J by 3 bases, with 15 bases between them. This CDR3 contains 15 residues. The germline V gene has CDR1 MNHEY and CDR2 SMNVEV (reference sequence). The CDR3 sequence is CASSLPGHRYNEQFF. Here the CDR3 DNA reads TGTGCCAGCAGCCTCCCGGGACACCGCTACAATGAGCAGTTCTTC.

The gene calls are TRBV28 and TRBJ1-1, with D possibly matching TRBD1 (5 bases). The V end was cut by 6 bases, the J end by 7 bases, with 12 bases between. Germline CDR1 and CDR2: MDHEN and SYDVKM. This CDR3 has 12 amino acids. The CDR3: CASRPGFLEAFF. DNA of the CDR3: TGTGCCAGCAGACCAGGGTTTCTTGAAGCTTTCTTT. Looking up the rest from reference TRBV28 and TRBJ1-1 gives the full variable domain: DVKVTQSSRYLVKRTGEKVFLECVQDMDHENMFWYRQDPGLGLRLIYFSYDVKMKEKGDIPEGYSVSREKKERFSLILESASTNQTSMYLCASRPGFLEAFFGQGTRLTVV.

The chain recombines TRBV19 with TRBJ1-5, with 7 bases matching TRBD1. After removal of 4 bases from V and 6 bases from J, the junction contained 12 bases not matched to a gene. This CDR3 spans 16 amino acids. CDR1 and CDR2 from the germline V gene are LNHDA and SQIVND (reference sequence). The CDR3 spells CASSTLSQGIGQPQHF. CDR3 nucleotide sequence: TGTGCCAGTAGTACTCTCTCACAGGGGATCGGTCAGCCCCAGCATTTT.

The J gene is TRBJ2-1, the V gene TRBV2; no definite D call. Germline assignment: CDR1 SNHLY and CDR2 FYNNEI. This CDR3 spans 14 amino acids. Trimming left V 7 bases short and J 3 bases short, with 13 bases between. CDR3 in DNA: TGTGCCAGCAAAGGAGTCGGAGTCTACAATGAGCAGTTCTTC. Its translation is CASKGVGVYNEQFF.

This clone has more than one count but fewer than ten. The chain uses TRBV19 and TRBJ2-2; 9 positions agree with TRBD1. Trimming removed 9 bases from V and 8 bases from J; junction bases left unmatched: 10. This CDR3 is built from 14 residues. Germline V lookup: CDR1 LNHDA, CDR2 SQIVND (reference sequence). Here the CDR3 DNA reads TGTGCCAGCTATAGGACAGGGGCATGGGGGGAGCTGTTTTTT. Translation: CASYRTGAWGELFF.

Worth noting for this clone: Relative to the germline gene, one junction end is altered; a read error may explain this. The chain uses TRBV6-1 and TRBJ2-7; TRBD1 aligns across 7 bases. The CDR3 is 15 amino acids. Per germline, CDR1 MNHNS and CDR2 SASEGT. Written as DNA, the CDR3 is TGTGCCAGCAGTGAGAGGGACAGATACATCTACGGGCAGTACTTC. The encoded protein is CASSERDRYIYGQYF.

The chain recombines TRBV29-1 with TRBJ2-5, with D possibly being TRBD2 (5 bases). This CDR3 spans 12 amino acids. Between the trimmed V and J ends, which lost 7 bases and 1 base, there was a span of 10 bases. Germline loops: CDR1 SQVTM, CDR2 ANQGSEA. CDR3 coding DNA: TGCAGCGCCGGACTGGGCCAAGAGACCCAGTACTTC. Protein: CSAGLGQETQYF.

This clone was detected only once. V gene TRBV5-6 combines with J gene TRBJ2-5; TRBD2 aligns across 14 bases. This CDR3 comprises 14 residues. V gave up 5 bases and J gave up 5 bases; unmatched junction bases: 2. Germline-derived CDR1 and CDR2 are SGHDT and YYEEEE. The CDR3 spells CASRWTSGGETQYF. The DNA for the CDR3 is TGTGCCAGCAGATGGACTAGCGGGGGGGAGACCCAGTACTTC.

The V call is TRBV9, the J call TRBJ2-4, with 8 bases matching TRBD1. This CDR3 is 17 amino acids long. Germline CDR1 is SGDLS and CDR2 is YYNGEE. The V and J ends lost 0 bases and 6 bases, in that order; junction bases with no gene match: 11. CDR3 amino acids: CASSVDPGGPTGNIQYF. In DNA, the CDR3 is TGTGCCAGCAGCGTAGACCCAGGGGGCCCGACGGGAAACATTCAGTACTTC.